One and the same sample provided the 22 T cell receptor beta chains below, sequenced in a study of human T cells and chemical hapten exposure. In TCRdb, the RACE reads were re-called with MiXCR into one record per CDR3 protein. The sample has around 300,000 distinct CDR3 sequences; approximately 6.9% are singletons. Stated time point: patch test 1, 2 weeks after DPC sensitization. Treatment in this sample: therapeutic diphenylcyclopropenone sensitization with weekly scalp DPC. The input for sequencing was whole blood, taken in connection with sensitization to the hapten diphenylcyclopropenone (DPC). These receptors were obtained from a woman between 18 and 29 years old with alopecia areata. Some clones in this sample may be carry-over from other donors' samples.

This clonotype was found many times. The chain links TRBV6-2 or TRBV6-3 to TRBJ2-7, with D perhaps being TRBD1 or TRBD2 (5 bases each). Germline-derived CDR1 and CDR2 are MNHEY and SVGEGT. Trimming left V 2 bases short and J 6 bases short, with 20 bases between. CDR3 length: 16 residues. The DNA of the CDR3 is TGTGCCAGCAGTTACCCGATTCGGGACGGCTTAATCGAGCAGTACTTC. It encodes CASSYPIRDGLIEQYF.

The V and J genes are TRBV4-3 and TRBJ2-7; D is uncertain. The V end lost 1 base, the J end lost 3 bases, and 13 bases lay between the germline ends. This CDR3 has 15 residues. Germline-derived CDR1 and CDR2 are LGHNA and YSLEER. The CDR3 nucleotides are TGCGCCAGCAGCCAAGTCCCGTACGGCGGCTACGAGCAGTACTTC. Protein product: CASSQVPYGGYEQYF.

The chain carries TRBV6-5 and TRBJ1-5, with TRBD1 as a possible D gene (6 bases). V was clipped by 6 bases and J by 0 bases, with 15 bases between them. The CDR3 consists of 16 residues. Germline V CDR1 and CDR2: MNHEY, SVGAGI. CDR3 residues: CASSHRAGDSNQPQHF. CDR3 nucleotide sequence: TGTGCCAGCAGCCACCGGGCAGGGGATAGCAATCAGCCCCAGCATTTT.

This clonotype was detected many times. The V and J genes are TRBV6-5 and TRBJ2-3; D possibly corresponds to TRBD1 (5 bases). The CDR3 has 13 residues. The V gene's germline CDR1 is MNHEY and CDR2 SVGAGI. Trimming took 6 bases from V and 1 from J, leaving 8 bases between them. The CDR3 DNA sequence: TGTGCCAGCAGACCGACAGGCACAGATACGCAGTATTTT. Translation: CASRPTGTDTQYF.

The rearrangement links TRBV20-1 to TRBJ1-6, with TRBD1 identical over 8 bases. There are 14 residues in the CDR3. Germline assignment: CDR1 DFQATT and CDR2 SNEGSKA (reference sequence). The junction had 5 bases not matched to a gene; V was cut back by 3 bases and J by 7 bases. The CDR3, as DNA: TGCAGTGCTAGGAGGACAGGGCTGAATTCACCCCTCCACTTT. Its translation is CSARRTGLNSPLHF.

This clonotype was counted ten times or more. The V call is TRBV12-5, the J call TRBJ2-3, with 12 bases aligning to TRBD1. Germline CDR1 LGHNT, CDR2 FRNRAP. CDR3 length equals 16 residues. V lost 6 bases to trimming and J lost 2 bases; unmatched junction nucleotides: 6. The CDR3 DNA follows: TGTGCTAGTGGCCCGGGACAGGGGGCGTTCACAGATACGCAGTATTTT. As protein: CASGPGQGAFTDTQYF.

This clonotype occurred a few times. The chain links TRBV28 to TRBJ2-3; 9 nucleotides align to TRBD1. This CDR3 is built from 16 residues. The germline CDR1 and CDR2 sequences are MDHEN and SYDVKM. Trimming cost V 3 bases and J 4 bases; bases outside gene matches: 8. The CDR3 loop is CASSFQTGGGADTQYF. CDR3 nucleotide sequence: TGTGCCAGCAGTTTCCAGACAGGGGGGGGAGCAGATACGCAGTATTTT.

This clonotype has at least ten counts. The rearrangement links TRBV7-2 to TRBJ2-2; the D is unclear. Trimming left V 3 bases short and J 0 bases short, with 11 bases between. Germline V gene data show CDR1 as SGHTA and CDR2 as FQGNSA. CDR3 length equals 16 residues. The CDR3 DNA reads TGTGCCAGCAGCTTGTCCGGACGGGCGAACACCGGGGAGCTGTTTTTT. Amino acids: CASSLSGRANTGELFF. Using reference TRBV7-2 and TRBJ2-2 for the parts outside the CDR3, the full variable domain is GAGVSQSPSNKVTEKGKDVELRCDPISGHTALYWYRQSLGQGLEFLIYFQGNSAPDKSGLPSDRFSAERTGGSVSTLTIQRTQQEDSAVYLCASSLSGRANTGELFFGEGSRLTVL.

The chain uses TRBV4-3 and TRBJ2-7, with 8 bases fitting TRBD2. Germline CDR1 is LGHNA and CDR2 is YSLEER. Trimming cost V 3 bases and J 2 bases; bases outside gene matches: 9. The CDR3 has 16 amino acids. The CDR3 DNA reads as TGCGCCAGCAGCCAGACACTCGGGGGGGAGACCTACGAGCAGTACTTC. This translates into CASSQTLGGETYEQYF.

This clonotype was detected ten times or more. This sequence joins TRBV9 and TRBJ1-1; no firm D call. V lost 0 bases and J lost 4, with 7 bases in between. Germline CDR1 SGDLS, CDR2 YYNGEE. The CDR3 runs to 13 residues. As DNA, the CDR3 is TGTGCCAGCAGCGTAGCCAAGGCCACTGAAGCTTTCTTT. Amino acid sequence: CASSVAKATEAFF. The complete variable domain, with remaining parts taken from reference TRBV9 and TRBJ1-1, reads DSGVTQTPKHLITATGQRVTLRCSPRSGDLSVYWYQQSLDQGLQFLIQYYNGEERAKGNILERFSAQQFPDLHSELNLSSLELGDSALYFCASSVAKATEAFFGQGTRLTVV.

In nucleotides, the CDR3 is TGTGCCAGCAGCTTAATGCATAGCAATCAGCCCCAGCATTTT. Amino acid sequence: CASSLMHSNQPQHF. V gene TRBV5-6 combines with J gene TRBJ1-5, with D unresolved. Trimming took 2 bases from V and 0 from J, leaving 6 bases between them. Germline CDR1 and CDR2: SGHDT and YYEEEE. The CDR3 runs 14 residues.

The CDR3, as DNA: TGTGCCAGCAGCGGATCGACAGGGGTCGGGGAAGCTTTCTTT. Translated, it gives CASSGSTGVGEAFF. The V and J genes are TRBV7-2 and TRBJ1-1; 8 bases match TRBD1. J was trimmed by 8 bases and V by 5 bases; bases with no gene match: 10. Germline V lookup: CDR1 SGHTA, CDR2 FQGNSA. The CDR3 is made up of 14 amino acids.

This clonotype was counted between two and nine times. V usage is TRBV11-2 and J usage is TRBJ2-3; TRBD1 matches 7 bases. Germline V gives CDR1 SGHAT, CDR2 FQNNGV. The V gene end was trimmed by 5 bases and the J gene end by 3 bases; junction bases not matched to a gene: 14. CDR3 length equals 17 residues. The CDR3 here is CASSPTLGQSPTDTQYF. The CDR3 nucleotides are TGTGCCAGCAGCCCGACCCTGGGACAGTCACCTACAGATACGCAGTATTTT.

At least ten counts were recorded for this clonotype. V usage is TRBV20-1 and J usage is TRBJ1-6, with D perhaps TRBD1 (6 bases). V was trimmed by 5 bases and J by 8 bases, leaving 16 bases between them. CDR1 and CDR2 from the germline V gene are DFQATT and SNEGSKA (reference sequence). The CDR3 spans 14 residues. The CDR3 loop reads CSAFRGFRDSPLHF. Written as DNA, the CDR3 is TGCAGTGCTTTCAGGGGATTTCGCGATTCACCCCTCCACTTT.

This clonotype was found a few times. J is TRBJ2-3 and V is TRBV3-1, with 11 bases identical to TRBD2. The CDR3 is 16 amino acids. Germline V lookup: CDR1 LGHDT, CDR2 YNNKEL (reference sequence). Trimming at V came to 1 base and at J to 5 bases, leaving 5 bases not matched to a gene. CDR3 DNA sequence: TGTGCCAGCAGCCAAGGTCTAGCGGGGGGCCTAGATACGCAGTATTTT. Residues: CASSQGLAGGLDTQYF.

The gene calls are TRBV20-1 and TRBJ2-3, with D perhaps TRBD1 or TRBD2 (6 bases each). The CDR3 has 16 amino acids. V lost 2 bases and J lost 0, with 15 bases in between. CDR1 and CDR2 from the germline V gene are DFQATT and SNEGSKA (reference sequence). The CDR3 region has the DNA TGCAGTGCTAGACCCCTTAGGGGGGCGAGCACAGATACGCAGTATTTT. It yields the protein CSARPLRGASTDTQYF.

This clonotype was counted at least ten times. The chain employs TRBV4-2 and TRBJ2-3, with D possibly TRBD2 on 7 matching bases. Germline-derived CDR1 and CDR2 are LGHNA and YNFKEQ. This CDR3 is built from 17 residues. V was pared by 0 bases and J by 4 bases, with 17 bases between. CDR3 region: CASSQEGGGGLPDTQYF. CDR3 coding DNA: TGTGCCAGCAGCCAAGAAGGAGGGGGGGGCCTTCCAGATACGCAGTATTTT.

This chain joins TRBV20-1 and TRBJ1-2; TRBD1 matches 8 bases. Germline trimming cut 4 bases from V and 2 bases from J; bases unmatched to any gene: 6. Per the germline V gene, CDR1 is DFQATT and CDR2 is SNEGSKA (reference sequence). The CDR3 length is 14 residues. CDR3 sequence: CSATRDRLNYGYTF. DNA of the CDR3: TGCAGTGCTACCCGGGACAGGTTAAACTATGGCTACACCTTC.

The chain couples TRBV2 to TRBJ2-5; unclear D gene. CDR3 length equals 14 residues. Trimming removed 3 bases from V and 4 bases from J, with 12 bases in between. Germline CDR1 reads SNHLY; CDR2 reads FYNNEI. DNA for the CDR3: TGTGCCAGCAGTGATAAGGCAGCTGTAGAGACCCAGTACTTC. Translated, it gives CASSDKAAVETQYF.

This clonotype was found many times. The chain joins TRBV12-3 or TRBV12-4 to TRBJ2-3; 7 bases fit TRBD2. The CDR3 sequence is 15 residues long. The J segment lost 4 bases and the V segment lost 5 bases, leaving 9 bases of the junction unmatched. This CDR3 is CASSISSGVSDTQYF. The CDR3 coding sequence is TGTGCCAGCAGTATATCTAGCGGTGTGTCAGATACGCAGTATTTT.

This clonotype showed up just a few times. The V and J genes are TRBV2 and TRBJ1-2; weak D call: TRBD1 (5 bases). The germline V gene encodes CDR1 SNHLY and CDR2 FYNNEI. V dropped 4 bases and J dropped 8 bases, with 17 bases sitting between them. The CDR3 consists of 14 residues. CDR3 sequence: CASSGMQGGRGYTF. In DNA form, the CDR3 reads TGTGCCAGCAGTGGAATGCAGGGCGGACGAGGCTACACCTTC. The whole variable domain, remainder taken from reference TRBV2 and TRBJ1-2, is EPEVTQTPSHQVTQMGQEVILRCVPISNHLYFYWYRQILGQKVEFLVSFYNNEISEKSEIFDDQFSVERPDGSNFTLKIRSTKLEDSAMYFCASSGMQGGRGYTFGSGTRLTVV.

A few counts support this clonotype. The rearrangement joins TRBV20-1 to TRBJ2-7; weak D call: TRBD2 (5 bases). The CDR3 is 14 amino acids. Trimming pared 5 bases from V and 6 bases from J, leaving 20 bases between. Germline values: CDR1 DFQATT, CDR2 SNEGSKA (reference sequence). CDR3 in DNA: TGCAGTGCTGCCCCTGGTCGGGGATCGAGCGAGCAGTACTTC. Translated, it gives CSAAPGRGSSEQYF.